This entry concerns a single T cell receptor (beta chain). The target antigen is unknown. Sequenced by immunoSEQ multiplex PCR; TCRdb stores in-frame clones only, minus some. The repertoire includes fewer than 30,000 clones, around four fifths of them detected once, and approximately 8% sits in the top ten. This specimen belongs to a study of tissue T cells after allogeneic stem cell transplantation. Notes on the study in general: Anatomically similar tissues had similar TCR repertoires within each patient.

Germline V gene lookup returns CDR1 KGHDR and CDR2 SFDVKD. Deletions cut 3 bases from V and 0 bases from J, with 12 bases between. The CDR3 covers 16 residues. Sequenced here: tissue from the ileum, sampled at autopsy. The rearrangement uses TRBV24-1 and TRBJ2-3, with D perhaps TRBD2 (6 bases). This TCR was recovered from a female donor aged 60 or older with lung cancer. CDR3 nucleotide sequence: TGTGCCACCAGTGATCCCTCAGGAGGGAGCACAGATACGCAGTATTTT. Amino acid sequence: CATSDPSGGSTDTQYF.